This T cell receptor beta chain emerged from a study of cytomegalovirus exposure and HLA in healthy donors. Study findings and constraints: HLA restriction was apparent for most CMV-associated TCR beta chains in a later analysis.

Remarks on this clone: Antigen: not known.

V gave up 5 bases and J gave up 0 bases, with 12 bases separating them. The length of the CDR3 is 16 residues. Germline CDR1 is SGHNT and CDR2 is YYREEE (reference sequence). With 60 Vbeta and 13 Jbeta primers, the PCR was carried out. Using immunoSEQ multiplex PCR, the repertoire was profiled, and TCRdb retains in-frame clones only, with some absent. The sample holds 150,000 to 200,000 clones, 81% seen once. The chain has TRBV5-4 and TRBJ1-6; maybe TRBD1 (5 bases). The origin of this receptor is a woman aged 18-35 years in good health and CMV-seronegative. Sequencing used PBMCs. For the CDR3, the DNA is TGTGCCAGCAGACAGGACACGAGCTCCTATAATTCACCCCTCCACTTT. This codes for CASRQDTSSYNSPLHF.